This T cell receptor beta chain originates from a study of siplizumab effects on memory and regulatory T cells (dated by TCRdb to the late 2010s). Looking at the study overall: The study looked at the effect of siplizumab, an anti-CD2 antibody, on alloreactive T-cell subsets in allogeneic mixed lymphocyte reactions made from human PBMCs.

Study-wide conclusions, independent of this receptor: Because sequences below about 10^-5 frequency were poorly captured, only a minor fraction of alloreactive clones could be mapped to unstimulated subsets. Among mappable alloreactive CD4+ clones, the Treg-derived fraction averaged around 70% with siplizumab versus about 27% in control reactions. Whether proliferating Tregs from siplizumab cultures were suppressive was not functionally confirmed. Siplizumab significantly lowered the cumulative frequency of alloreactive sequences that could be traced to unstimulated CD4+ memory T cells. Unstimulated naive T cells appeared more diverse than memory T cells, and naive cells seemed to contribute substantially to the alloresponse. Roughly 80-97% of proliferating CD4+ or CD8+ clones could not be assigned a naive or memory phenotype.

Library creation used the immunoSEQ multiplex PCR assay. The deep sequencing platform assayed around 10^5 TCR templates per sample. Genomic DNA extracted from sorted T cells was the material used for TCRbeta CDR3 sequencing. The original methods were these. The R programming language was used for clonal analysis of the TCRbeta CDR3 data. Comparing unstimulated samples against CFSE-low samples taken after the reaction was how alloreactive CD4+ and CD8+ clones were defined. By matching sequences to the repertoires of sorted unstimulated Treg and non-Treg cells, each alloreactive CD4+ clone was assigned a regulatory or non-regulatory origin. TCRdb stores this immuneACCESS table with in-frame sequences only. Part of the clones is absent; in the studies checked, under half of the shortfall reflects unresolved V genes, and no reason is known for the rest. The V and J calls and clone size come from that table; D and trimming were worked out from the DNA. The sample contains approximately 60,000 clones, 79% of them found a single time. The leading ten clones occupy approximately 0.4% of the sample.

As regards this clone: This clone's antigen is unknown. Base qualities were left out, and no much larger clone turns up one base away.

Unstimulated CD4+ memory cells were also sequenced in three donor pairs, together with CD4+ naive, CD8+ TEMRA, CD8+ naive and CD8+ effector memory subsets. TCRbeta CDR3 sequencing was performed on sorted unstimulated T cells and on proliferating T cells recovered from mixed lymphocyte reactions. Fresh whole blood from roughly nine HLA-typed healthy donors was used as the source from which PBMCs were isolated. Trimming leaves V shorter by 1 base and J shorter by 4 bases, with the junction holding 0 bases beyond the gene matches. The CDR3 contains 16 residues, cysteine and phenylalanine counted. CDR3 DNA is the only sequence kept; it has 48 bases, read in frame from the first base. CDR1 and CDR2 are read off the germline V gene as LGHNA and YSLEER.

The chain is assembled from TRBV4-3 and TRBJ2-3, and TRBD2 matches 15 of the central bases. The source material was memory CD4+ T cells sorted from blood. This specimen's cell subset or site label, interpreted: unstimulated CD4+ memory T cells. The clonotype originates from a human donor in good health. The CDR3 amino acid sequence is: CASSQGTSGGADTQYF. The DNA reads TGCGCCAGCAGCCAAGGGACTAGCGGGGGGGCAGATACGCAGTATTTT.